Following are 27 T cell receptor beta chains from one sample sequenced in a study of blood T cell repertoires in COVID-19. Assay used: immunoSEQ multiplex PCR; TCRdb lists only in-frame clones, some missing. Among about 220,000 clones listed, about 80% were seen once. The sample taken for sequencing was peripheral blood. The source is a woman in her sixties or seventies with acute or convalescent COVID-19.

V usage is TRBV20-1 and J usage is TRBJ2-7; D is unresolved. Germline CDR1 reads DFQATT; CDR2 reads SNEGSKA (reference sequence). The CDR3 has 14 residues. V dropped 3 bases and J dropped 2 bases, with 14 bases sitting between them. The DNA for the CDR3 is TGCAGTGCTAGTGCACAGATGTACACCTACGAGCAGTACTTC. It is translated as CSASAQMYTYEQYF.

The chain combines TRBV9 with TRBJ1-2, with D possibly TRBD1 on 5 matching bases. Trimming shortened V by 3 bases and J by 2 bases, and 11 bases separated the two germline ends. The CDR3 length is 14 residues. Germline values: CDR1 SGDLS, CDR2 YYNGEE. CDR3 protein: CASSATTENYGYTF. DNA of the CDR3: TGTGCCAGCAGCGCCACGACAGAAAACTATGGCTACACCTTC.

The chain recombines TRBV5-8 with TRBJ1-2, with TRBD1 matching 9 bases. V lost 0 bases, J lost 2 bases, and 8 bases stayed unmatched. Germline-derived CDR1 and CDR2 are SGHTS and YDEGEE. This CDR3 has 17 amino acids. This chain's CDR3 is CASSLDRGRGWNYGYTF. CDR3 DNA sequence: TGTGCCAGCAGCTTGGACAGGGGGCGCGGTTGGAACTATGGCTACACCTTC. The complete variable domain, with remaining parts taken from reference TRBV5-8 and TRBJ1-2, reads EAGVTQSPTHLIKTRGQQATLRCSPISGHTSVYWYQQALGLGLQFLLWYDEGEERNRGNFPPRFSGRQFPNYSSELNVNALELEDSALYLCASSLDRGRGWNYGYTFGSGTRLTVV.

This clone has just a few counts. The V and J genes are TRBV6-5 and TRBJ1-3; D ambiguous. The germline gives CDR1 MNHEY, CDR2 SVGAGI. This CDR3 contains 16 residues. V was shortened by 0 bases and J by 0 bases, with 9 bases between the two germline ends. The CDR3 here is CASSYSSRGSGNTIYF. CDR3 DNA: TGTGCCAGCAGTTACTCGAGTCGTGGCTCTGGAAACACCATATATTTT.

J is TRBJ2-5 and V is TRBV9, with 10 bases identical to TRBD2. The CDR3 spans 15 residues. V lost 2 bases and J lost 4; bases outside the gene matches: 5. The V gene's germline CDR1 is SGDLS and CDR2 YYNGEE. In DNA form, the CDR3 reads TGTGCCAGCAGCGTCGCAACTAGCGGGGTAGAGACCCAGTACTTC. It encodes CASSVATSGVETQYF.

The chain employs TRBV5-1 and TRBJ1-4; 7 bases line up with TRBD1. Germline V gene sequence: CDR1 SGHRS, CDR2 YFSETQ. V trimming: 0 bases; J trimming: 5 bases; junction bases outside the gene matches: 4. CDR3 length: 15 residues. In nucleotides, the CDR3 is TGCGCCAGCAGCTTGGAGGGACAGCGGAATGAAAAACTGTTTTTT. Its protein is CASSLEGQRNEKLFF.

The chain employs TRBV6-5 and TRBJ2-5; 8 bases align to TRBD2. CDR3 length: 14 amino acids. The V gene end was trimmed by 6 bases and the J gene end by 4 bases; junction bases not matched to a gene: 7. From germline, CDR1 is MNHEY and CDR2 SVGAGI. CDR3 DNA sequence: TGTGCCAGCAGACGCGGGGGGAAGGGAGAGACCCAGTACTTC. It specifies CASRRGGKGETQYF.

The CDR3 region has the DNA TGTGCCAGCAGCTTTGCAGGGGCGAGTGGAGCTTTCTTT. It is translated as CASSFAGASGAFF. The chain is built from TRBV5-6 and TRBJ1-1, with a possible D match to TRBD1 (6 bases). This CDR3 spans 13 amino acids. V lost 2 bases and J lost 10, with 15 bases in between. Germline V gene data show CDR1 as SGHDT and CDR2 as YYEEEE.

The J gene is TRBJ1-1, the V gene TRBV18; perhaps TRBD1 as D (6 bases). Germline loops: CDR1 KGHSH, CDR2 LQKENI. This CDR3 spans 18 amino acids. Deletions cut 3 bases from V and 6 bases from J, with 26 bases between. The CDR3 here is CASSPLRGAPRGDPEAFF. The CDR3 nucleotides are TGTGCCAGCTCACCCCTCCGGGGGGCACCCAGAGGGGATCCTGAAGCTTTCTTT.

The V gene is TRBV6-6, the J gene TRBJ1-2; the D gene is possibly TRBD1 (6 bases). The CDR3 has 15 residues. The V end lost 7 bases, the J end lost 8 bases, and 23 bases lay between the germline ends. Germline assignment: CDR1 MNHNY and CDR2 SVGAGI (reference sequence). The CDR3, as DNA: TGTGCCAGCAACCCTATTACAGGGAATGACGGAGGCTACACCTTC. This gives the protein CASNPITGNDGGYTF.

The chain couples TRBV3-1 (or the pseudogene TRBV3-2) to TRBJ2-7, with 11 bases aligning to TRBD2. The ends lost 6 bases at V and 2 bases at J; junction bases unmatched: 3. Per germline, CDR1 LGHDT and CDR2 YNNKEL (reference sequence). The CDR3 covers 14 residues. The CDR3, as DNA: TGTGCCAGCAGAAGTAGCGGGGGGGCCTACGAGCAGTACTTC. It yields the protein CASRSSGGAYEQYF.

The V gene is TRBV5-1, the J gene TRBJ2-1; tentative D call: TRBD2 (6 bases). The germline V and J ends were trimmed by 1 base and 1 base, with 9 bases remaining between them. The germline V gene encodes CDR1 SGHRS and CDR2 YFSETQ. The CDR3 is 15 residues long. The CDR3 region is CASSLTGTSYNEQFF. The CDR3 DNA reads as TGCGCCAGCAGCTTGACTGGGACTTCCTACAATGAGCAGTTCTTC.

This chain uses TRBV9 with TRBJ1-1; tentatively, D is TRBD1 (5 bases). CDR1 and CDR2 from the germline V gene are SGDLS and YYNGEE. V lost 4 bases, J lost 4 bases, and 14 bases lay in between. The length of the CDR3 is 14 residues. The CDR3 loop is CASSSPTARTEAFF. The DNA for the CDR3 is TGTGCCAGCAGCTCCCCGACAGCGCGCACTGAAGCTTTCTTT.

The chain links TRBV18 to TRBJ1-1, with a weak D call TRBD1 (6 bases). Trimming took off 2 bases at V and 6 bases at J, with 16 bases between the two ends. The CDR3 sequence is 15 residues long. Germline assignment: CDR1 KGHSH and CDR2 LQKENI. The CDR3, as DNA: TGTGCCAGCTCACCAATTTCAAGGGGGAGTGCTGAAGCTTTCTTT. This translates into CASSPISRGSAEAFF.

The chain couples TRBV25-1 to TRBJ1-2; TRBD1 might be the D (6 bases). This CDR3 spans 13 amino acids. Trimming shortened V by 4 bases and J by 10 bases, and 16 bases separated the two germline ends. The germline V gene encodes CDR1 MGHDK and CDR2 SYGVNS. The CDR3, as DNA: TGTGCCAGCAGTGCGTTTGATCGGGGGGCCTACACCTTC. Encoded protein: CASSAFDRGAYTF.

The chain uses TRBV6-6 and TRBJ1-2; D is uncertain. The CDR3 sequence is 12 residues long. Per germline, CDR1 MNHNY and CDR2 SVGAGI (reference sequence). Trimming left V 6 bases short and J 7 bases short, with 12 bases between. CDR3 protein: CASSLRAGGYTF. CDR3 coding DNA: TGTGCCAGCAGCCTACGAGCGGGTGGCTACACCTTC.

The V and J genes are TRBV29-1 and TRBJ1-1; D not certain. The germline CDR1 and CDR2 sequences are SQVTM and ANQGSEA. The V gene lost 1 base and the J gene lost 0 bases, with 9 bases spanning the gap. There are 14 residues in the CDR3. CDR3 sequence reads: CSVEGGLMNTEAFF. In DNA form, the CDR3 reads TGCAGCGTTGAAGGTGGCCTCATGAACACTGAAGCTTTCTTT.

This clone has only a few counts. J is TRBJ1-3 and V is TRBV6-4; D is possibly TRBD1 (5 bases). The germline V gene has CDR1 MRHNA and CDR2 SNTAGT. The V end lost 4 bases, the J end lost 2 bases, and 18 bases lay between the germline ends. The CDR3 extends over 17 amino acids. In DNA, the CDR3 is TGTGCCAGCAGTGGTAGTGGGCCCAGGGCGACTGGAAACACCATATATTTT. Translated: CASSGSGPRATGNTIYF.

This chain uses TRBV7-2 with TRBJ1-5; the D gene is possibly TRBD1 (5 bases). V was pared by 2 bases and J by 6 bases, with 11 bases between. Per germline, CDR1 SGHTA and CDR2 FQGNSA. This CDR3 comprises 14 residues. The CDR3 nucleotides are TGTGCCAGCAGCTTACAGGGAACGGGTCAGCCCCAGCATTTT. It codes for CASSLQGTGQPQHF. Full variable domain (outside the CDR3, taken from reference TRBV7-2 and TRBJ1-5): GAGVSQSPSNKVTEKGKDVELRCDPISGHTALYWYRQSLGQGLEFLIYFQGNSAPDKSGLPSDRFSAERTGGSVSTLTIQRTQQEDSAVYLCASSLQGTGQPQHFGDGTRLSIL.

The genes are TRBV27 and TRBJ1-5, with D tentatively TRBD1 (6 bases). The V gene lost 6 bases and the J gene lost 7 bases, with 22 bases spanning the gap. CDR3 length: 16 residues. Germline V gene data show CDR1 as MNHEY and CDR2 as SMNVEV (reference sequence). This CDR3 is CASSPAAQGRGQPQHF. CDR3 DNA: TGTGCCAGCAGCCCAGCCGCTCAGGGGCGAGGACAGCCCCAGCATTTT.

J is TRBJ2-5 and V is TRBV19; 8 nucleotides line up with TRBD2. V was pared by 3 bases and J by 2 bases, with 5 bases of the junction left unmatched. The CDR3 length is 15 residues. Germline CDR1 and CDR2: LNHDA and SQIVND (reference sequence). The DNA of the CDR3 is TGTGCCAGTAGTATCGGGGCGGGGGGACAAGAGACCCAGTACTTC. Translation: CASSIGAGGQETQYF.

V is TRBV6-1 and J is TRBJ2-3; unclear D gene. CDR3 length: 16 amino acids. Trimming removed 2 bases at V and 2 bases at J, with 14 bases between. From germline, CDR1 is MNHNS and CDR2 SASEGT. CDR3 in amino acids: CASSEYATLLTDTQYF. The CDR3, as DNA: TGTGCCAGCAGTGAATACGCGACTTTACTCACAGATACGCAGTATTTT.

The chain combines TRBV11-2 with TRBJ2-5; tentatively, D is TRBD1 (6 bases). Germline CDR1 and CDR2: SGHAT and FQNNGV. CDR3 length: 16 residues. Trimming removed 3 bases at V and 4 bases at J, with 18 bases between. This chain's CDR3 is CASSLGTFKPAETQYF. CDR3 sequence (DNA): TGTGCCAGCAGCTTGGGGACATTCAAGCCCGCAGAGACCCAGTACTTC.

The rearrangement uses TRBV2 and TRBJ2-3, with TRBD2 identical over 9 bases. Germline lookup yields CDR1 SNHLY and CDR2 FYNNEI. The CDR3 extends over 15 amino acids. V lost 7 bases to trimming and J lost 8 bases; unmatched junction nucleotides: 13. This CDR3 is CASNLMGLAEGTQYF. In DNA form, the CDR3 reads TGTGCCAGCAATCTAATGGGACTAGCCGAAGGTACGCAGTATTTT.

The chain is built from TRBV10-3 and TRBJ1-1; D possibly corresponds to TRBD1 (6 bases). Germline CDR1 and CDR2: ENHRY and SYGVKD. This CDR3 has 13 amino acids. Trimming took 7 bases from V and 1 from J, leaving 10 bases between them. The CDR3 coding sequence is TGTGCCATCAAGAGACAGGAGAACACTGAAGCTTTCTTT. This gives the protein CAIKRQENTEAFF.

This chain connects TRBV9 to TRBJ1-2; D unclear. The CDR3 length is 14 residues. Trimming took 1 base from V and 4 from J, leaving 11 bases between them. Per the germline V gene, CDR1 is SGDLS and CDR2 is YYNGEE. CDR3 amino acids: CASSVLSSGYGYTF. DNA for the CDR3: TGTGCCAGCAGCGTATTAAGCTCGGGCTATGGCTACACCTTC. Together with reference TRBV9 and TRBJ1-2, the CDR3 gives the full variable domain: DSGVTQTPKHLITATGQRVTLRCSPRSGDLSVYWYQQSLDQGLQFLIQYYNGEERAKGNILERFSAQQFPDLHSELNLSSLELGDSALYFCASSVLSSGYGYTFGSGTRLTVV.

The chain uses TRBV7-6 and TRBJ2-1; D is undetermined. Per germline, CDR1 SGHVS and CDR2 FNYEAQ. The CDR3 spans 14 residues. V shed 5 bases and J shed 4 bases, with 12 bases lying between them. In nucleotides, the CDR3 is TGTGCCAGCAGCCCGGTCCGGGTATACAATGAGCAGTTCTTC. As protein: CASSPVRVYNEQFF.